One TCR beta chain is described in this entry. This clonotype was found many times. The clone's antigen remains unknown. The sample holds no much larger clone one base away, and base qualities are not on file. TCR beta CDR3 regions were amplified from RNA transcripts. The TCR CDR3 was subjected to a first round of RT-PCR using the HTBI primer set and the Qiagen OneStep RT-PCR kit. The libraries were constructed in a second round of multiplex PCR and then size-selected and purified. Paired-end sequencing of the libraries was performed with 100 bp reads on an Illumina HiSeq2000. Under the source paper's analysis protocol: SOAPnuke was used to process the raw data, throwing out any read that contained adapters or uncalled bases, had a mean Phred below 15, or lacked an exact constant-primer or identifier match. COPE v1.2.5 was used to merge the high-quality paired reads, and each unique nucleotide sequence was defined as a clonotype. Clonotypes were aligned to IMGT TRBV, TRBD and TRBJ reference segments using MiTCR v1.1. Analysis was restricted to V-J combinations with a frequency above 0.0001, which covered approximately 99% of repertoires. A TCS score was defined as the ratio of F50 (clonal expansion) to E x V (chaos), with BLOSUM62-based TCRdist applied between CDR3 peptides within each V-J. Welch's t-statistics and random forest reduced 514 V-J features to about 13, which were used in a naive Bayes classifier (R e1071). TCRdb reworked the public reads: Q25 trimming with fastp, MiXCR clone assembly, productive beta chains retained. Rows matching on CDR3 protein sequence are summarized as one entry with the most common DNA and genes. TCRdb's processing, not the study's, gives the V and J calls here. The sample has hundreds of thousands of distinct CDR3 sequences on record, around 17% of them singletons. The ten largest clones add up to about 17% of the sample.

This entry is derived from a study of T cells in Graves' hyperthyroidism and ophthalmopathy (dated by TCRdb to the late 2010s). Concerning the study at large: Peripheral blood samples were taken at the time of initial diagnosis, prior to any treatment. A discovery cohort of around 98 patients, approximately 45 with Graves' ophthalmopathy and 55 to 60 with stable Graves' hyperthyroidism, was used to find distinguishing TCR V-J signatures. Whether ophthalmopathy could be predicted prospectively was tested in an independent validation cohort made up of approximately 19 hyperthyroidism patients plus 17 patients who later progressed to ophthalmopathy. The approximately 100 discovery patients were divided at random into training and test sets in a 7:3 ratio. Thyroid tissue and blood T-cell repertoires from six Graves' hyperthyroidism patients were also compared in the study. After blood sampling, hyperthyroidism patients were treated with methimazole at a starting dose of 30 mg daily, and ophthalmopathy patients were treated with high-dose intravenous methylprednisolone. The paper describes TCR Vbeta CDR3 sequencing of 140 or so peripheral blood samples, made up of around 41 ophthalmopathy patients, around 78 hyperthyroidism patients and 17 progressor patients. The research as a whole found: In validation, the model predicted progression to ophthalmopathy a median of roughly 6.2 months before onset, with approximately 71% sensitivity and 72.22% specificity. Sample size was not statistically predetermined, and blinding of investigators to group allocation was not performed. Blood samples also contained most of the expanded thyroid clonotypes (frequency above 0.001), which suggests that blood repertoires may reflect thyroid immune responses. In cross-validation, a model built on a 13 V-J signature told ophthalmopathy apart from stable hyperthyroidism with roughly 87% sensitivity and approximately 84% specificity, and in testing the same model reached 80%/75%.

Graves' hyperthyroidism was defined as stable when no progression to ophthalmopathy occurred over 18 months of follow-up. Hyperthyroidism patients were aged 18 to 65 years and newly diagnosed, with disease duration of less than 2 months. The study excluded patients with uncontrolled infections, other autoimmune diseases, pregnancy or lactation. Diagnoses relied on clinical symptoms, serum thyroxine and TRAb, thyroid ultrasound and orbital computed tomography. PBMCs were separated from about 10 ml of fresh peripheral blood using Ficoll-Paque density gradient centrifugation. Trizol reagent was used to extract total RNA, and RNA quality was then checked on an Agilent 2100 Bioanalyzer. The junction shows trimming of 3 bases on V and 8 bases on J, plus 5 bases between the germline ends. Sequences SGHNT (CDR1) and YENEEA (CDR2) are obtained from the germline V gene. The CDR3 contains 12 residues, cysteine and phenylalanine counted. Only CDR3 DNA remains: 36 bases, in frame from the first base.

What was sequenced was blood. The sequence was obtained from a woman aged 18-29 years with Graves' hyperthyroidism. The chain employs TRBV11-3 and TRBJ1-6; the D gene is not confidently resolved. The DNA sequence is TGTGCCAGCAGCTTTGGGGATTCACCCCTCCACTTT. Translated, this gives CASSFGDSPLHF.